What follows are 5 T cell receptor beta chains derived from one specimen sequenced in a study of T cell repertoires in cytomegalovirus infection. TCRdb itself ran the reads through MiXCR, one entry per CDR3 protein. The repertoire includes some 400,000 distinct CDR3 sequences, approximately 31% of them detected once, and around 13% sits in the top ten. Material: PBMCs. The receptors originated from a human donor in good health (CMV status not recorded). Some clones in this sample may be carry-over from other donors' samples.

This chain links TRBV19 with TRBJ2-3; D is uncertain. Germline CDR1 LNHDA, CDR2 SQIVND (reference sequence). This CDR3 region has 15 residues. V gave up 7 bases and J gave up 2 bases, with 16 bases separating them. This CDR3 reads CASIMTGSYTDTQYF. CDR3 sequence (DNA): TGTGCCAGTATTATGACCGGGTCGTACACAGATACGCAGTATTTT.

This clonotype has just a few counts. The J gene is TRBJ2-7, the V gene TRBV20-1; D uncertain. The CDR3 is 15 residues long. V was cut by 0 bases and J by 2 bases, with 14 bases left in between. Germline V gene sequence: CDR1 DFQATT, CDR2 SNEGSKA (reference sequence). The DNA for the CDR3 is TGCAGTGCTAGAGATTTCCTGAATAAGCCCTACGAGCAGTACTTC. Residues: CSARDFLNKPYEQYF.

At least ten counts were recorded for this clonotype. J is TRBJ1-2 and V is TRBV7-2; D remains ambiguous. The germline CDR1 and CDR2 sequences are SGHTA and FQGNSA. The V end lost 5 bases, the J end lost 4 bases, and 17 bases lay between the germline ends. The CDR3 runs to 15 residues. The CDR3 reads CASSPVSGGSYGYTF. The CDR3 nucleotides read TGTGCCAGCAGCCCCGTTTCCGGTGGAAGCTATGGCTACACCTTC.

V usage is TRBV20-1 and J usage is TRBJ1-6; tentative D call: TRBD1 (6 bases). There are 14 residues in the CDR3. Per germline, CDR1 DFQATT and CDR2 SNEGSKA (reference sequence). Trimming shortened V by 2 bases and J by 8 bases, and 13 bases separated the two germline ends. CDR3 in amino acids: CSARTTGSHSPLHF. The DNA of the CDR3 is TGCAGTGCTAGAACCACAGGGTCTCATTCACCCCTCCACTTT.

The chain links TRBV11-2 to TRBJ2-4, with D uncertain. The CDR3 runs 14 residues. V shed 3 bases and J shed 0 bases, with 6 bases lying between them. Per the germline V gene, CDR1 is SGHAT and CDR2 is FQNNGV. The DNA of the CDR3 is TGTGCCAGCAGCTTTCAGTTAGCCAAAAACATTCAGTACTTC. Residues: CASSFQLAKNIQYF.